The present entry profiles one T cell receptor beta chain with its context. The data stem from a study of blood T cell repertoires in COVID-19. The V segment lost 3 bases and the J segment 3 bases; nucleotides outside the gene matches: 7. The CDR3 runs 15 residues. Germline V gene data show CDR1 as ENHRY and CDR2 as SYGVKD. Assay: immunoSEQ multiplex PCR; the TCRdb copy retains only in-frame clones and omits some. The sample holds 30,000 to 40,000 clones, approximately 82% seen once. This TCR came from a man at least 80 years old with active or convalescent COVID-19. Sequenced: peripheral blood. The chain couples TRBV10-3 to TRBJ2-7; 8 nucleotides agree with TRBD1. For the CDR3, the DNA is TGTGCCATCAGTGAAGGCCGGGACAGGATCTACGAGCAGTACTTC. Protein product: CAISEGRDRIYEQYF.